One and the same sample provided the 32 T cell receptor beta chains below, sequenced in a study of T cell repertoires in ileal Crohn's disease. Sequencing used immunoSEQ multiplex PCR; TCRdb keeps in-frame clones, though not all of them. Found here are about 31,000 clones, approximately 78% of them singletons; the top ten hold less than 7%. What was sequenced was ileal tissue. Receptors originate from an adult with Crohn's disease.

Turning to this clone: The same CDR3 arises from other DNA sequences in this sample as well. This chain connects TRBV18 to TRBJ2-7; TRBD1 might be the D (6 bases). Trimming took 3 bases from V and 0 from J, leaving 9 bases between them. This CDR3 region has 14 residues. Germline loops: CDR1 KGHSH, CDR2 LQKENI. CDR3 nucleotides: TGTGCCAGCTCACCGCAGGGGTCCTCCTACGAGCAGTACTTC. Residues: CASSPQGSSYEQYF.

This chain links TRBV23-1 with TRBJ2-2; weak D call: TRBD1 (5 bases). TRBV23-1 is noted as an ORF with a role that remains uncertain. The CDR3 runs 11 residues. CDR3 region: CAEEGVGELFF. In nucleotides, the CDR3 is TGCGCAGAGGAAGGGGTCGGGGAGCTGTTTTTT.

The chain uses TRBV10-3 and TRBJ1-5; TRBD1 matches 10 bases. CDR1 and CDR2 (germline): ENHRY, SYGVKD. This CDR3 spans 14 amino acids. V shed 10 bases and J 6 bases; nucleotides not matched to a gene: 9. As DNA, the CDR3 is TGTGCCACCTCCGGGACAGGGGCTCGTCAGCCCCAGCATTTT. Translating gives CATSGTGARQPQHF.

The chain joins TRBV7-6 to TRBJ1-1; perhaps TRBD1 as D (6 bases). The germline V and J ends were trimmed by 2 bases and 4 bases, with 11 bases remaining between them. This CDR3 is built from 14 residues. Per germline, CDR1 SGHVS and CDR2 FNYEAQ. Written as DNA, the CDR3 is TGTGCCAGCAGCTTACAGCAGGGGCTCACTGAAGCTTTCTTT. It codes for CASSLQQGLTEAFF.

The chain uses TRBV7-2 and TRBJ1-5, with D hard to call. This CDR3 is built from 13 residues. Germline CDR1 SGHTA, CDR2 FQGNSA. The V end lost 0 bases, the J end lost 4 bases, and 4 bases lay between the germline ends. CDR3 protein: CASSLALNQPQHF. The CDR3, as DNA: TGTGCCAGCAGCTTAGCCTTAAATCAGCCCCAGCATTTT.

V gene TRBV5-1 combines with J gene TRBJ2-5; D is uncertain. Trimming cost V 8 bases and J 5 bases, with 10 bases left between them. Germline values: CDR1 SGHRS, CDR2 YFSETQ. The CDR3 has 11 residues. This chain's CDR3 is CASLAAETQYF. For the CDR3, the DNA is TGCGCCAGTTTAGCTGCGGAGACCCAGTACTTC. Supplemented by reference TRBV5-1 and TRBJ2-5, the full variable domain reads KAGVTQTPRYLIKTRGQQVTLSCSPISGHRSVSWYQQTPGQGLQFLFEYFSETQRNKGNFPGRFSGRQFSNSRSEMNVSTLELGDSALYLCASLAAETQYFGPGTRLLVL.

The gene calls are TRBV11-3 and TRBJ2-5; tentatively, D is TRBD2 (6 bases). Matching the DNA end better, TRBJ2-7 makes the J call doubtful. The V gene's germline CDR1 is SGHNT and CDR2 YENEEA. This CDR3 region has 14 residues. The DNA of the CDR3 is TGTGCCAGCAGCTTGCGGGGCCTCTCCTACGAGCAGTACTTC. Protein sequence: CASSLRGLSYEQYF.

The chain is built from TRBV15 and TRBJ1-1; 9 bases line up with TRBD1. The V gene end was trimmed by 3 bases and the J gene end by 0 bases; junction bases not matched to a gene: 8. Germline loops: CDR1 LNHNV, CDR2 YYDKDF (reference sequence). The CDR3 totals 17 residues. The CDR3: CATSRRGQGFMNTEAFF. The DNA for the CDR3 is TGTGCCACCAGCAGGAGGGGACAGGGCTTCATGAACACTGAAGCTTTCTTT.

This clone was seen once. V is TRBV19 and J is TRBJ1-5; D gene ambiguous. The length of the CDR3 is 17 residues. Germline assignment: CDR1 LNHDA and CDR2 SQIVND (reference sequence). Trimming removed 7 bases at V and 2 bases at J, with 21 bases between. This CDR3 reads CASTSRGIIRGNQPQHF. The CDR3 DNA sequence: TGTGCCAGTACTTCTCGCGGCATAATCCGGGGCAATCAGCCCCAGCATTTT.

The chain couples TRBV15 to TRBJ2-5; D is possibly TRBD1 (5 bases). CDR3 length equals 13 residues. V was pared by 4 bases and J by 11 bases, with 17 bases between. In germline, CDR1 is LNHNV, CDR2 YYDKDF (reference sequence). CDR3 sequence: CATSNLDTSGQYF. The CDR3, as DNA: TGTGCCACCAGCAACCTCGACACGTCAGGGCAGTACTTC.

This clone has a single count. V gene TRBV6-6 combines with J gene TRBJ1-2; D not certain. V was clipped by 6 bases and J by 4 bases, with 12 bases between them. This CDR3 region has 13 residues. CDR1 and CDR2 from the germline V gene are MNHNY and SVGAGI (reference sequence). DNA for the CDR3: TGTGCCAGCAGGCCGGAGGGCGGCTATGGCTACACCTTC. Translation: CASRPEGGYGYTF.

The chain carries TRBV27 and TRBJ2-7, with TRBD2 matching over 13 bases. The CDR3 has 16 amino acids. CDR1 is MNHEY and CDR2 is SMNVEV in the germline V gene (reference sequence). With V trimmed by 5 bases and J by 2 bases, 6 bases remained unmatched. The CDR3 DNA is TGTGCCAGCAGTGTCCTGACTAGCGGGGGGCCCTACGAGCAGTACTTC. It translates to CASSVLTSGGPYEQYF.

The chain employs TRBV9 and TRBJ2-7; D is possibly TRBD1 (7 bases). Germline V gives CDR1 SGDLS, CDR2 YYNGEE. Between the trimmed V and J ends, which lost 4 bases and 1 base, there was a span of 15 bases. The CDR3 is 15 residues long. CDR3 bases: TGTGCCAGCAGCTCAGGGGGGACCCTTTCCTACGAGCAGTACTTC. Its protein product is CASSSGGTLSYEQYF.

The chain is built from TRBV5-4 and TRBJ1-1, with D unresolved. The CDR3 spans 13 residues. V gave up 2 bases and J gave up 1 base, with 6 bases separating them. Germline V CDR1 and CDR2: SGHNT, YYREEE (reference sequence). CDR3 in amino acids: CASSLSANTEAFF. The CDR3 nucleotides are TGTGCCAGCAGCTTAAGCGCGAACACTGAAGCTTTCTTT.

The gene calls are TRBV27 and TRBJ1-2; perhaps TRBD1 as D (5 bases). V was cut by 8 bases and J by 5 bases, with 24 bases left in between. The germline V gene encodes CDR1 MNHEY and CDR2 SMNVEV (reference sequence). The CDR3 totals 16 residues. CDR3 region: CASSFAPAGDGYGYTF. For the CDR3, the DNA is TGTGCCAGCTCCTTCGCCCCGGCGGGGGATGGGTATGGCTACACCTTC.

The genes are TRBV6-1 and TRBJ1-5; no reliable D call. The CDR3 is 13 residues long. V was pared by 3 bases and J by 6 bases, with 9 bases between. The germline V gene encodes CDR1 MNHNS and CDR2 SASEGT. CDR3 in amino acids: CASSDPSVQPQHF. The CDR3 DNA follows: TGTGCCAGCAGTGACCCGTCCGTTCAGCCCCAGCATTTT.

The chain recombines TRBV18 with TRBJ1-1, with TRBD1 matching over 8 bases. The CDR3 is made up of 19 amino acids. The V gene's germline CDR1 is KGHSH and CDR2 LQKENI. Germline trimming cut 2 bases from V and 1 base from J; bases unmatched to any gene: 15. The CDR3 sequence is CASSPVGRGQMWKNTEAFF. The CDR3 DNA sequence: TGTGCCAGCTCACCAGTCGGCAGGGGGCAGATGTGGAAGAACACTGAAGCTTTCTTT.

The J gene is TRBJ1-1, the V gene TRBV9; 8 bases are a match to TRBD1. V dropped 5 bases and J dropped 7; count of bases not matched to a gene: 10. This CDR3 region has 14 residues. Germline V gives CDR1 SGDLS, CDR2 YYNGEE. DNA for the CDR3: TGTGCCAGCAGTGGACAGGGAAAAGGGAGTGAAGCTTTCTTT. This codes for CASSGQGKGSEAFF.

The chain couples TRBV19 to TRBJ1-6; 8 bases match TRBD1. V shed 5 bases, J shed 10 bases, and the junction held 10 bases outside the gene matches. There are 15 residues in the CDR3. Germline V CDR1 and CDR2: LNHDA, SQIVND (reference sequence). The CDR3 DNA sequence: TGTGCCAGTAGTTCGACAGGGGTACTCAAGTCACCCCTCCACTTT. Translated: CASSSTGVLKSPLHF.

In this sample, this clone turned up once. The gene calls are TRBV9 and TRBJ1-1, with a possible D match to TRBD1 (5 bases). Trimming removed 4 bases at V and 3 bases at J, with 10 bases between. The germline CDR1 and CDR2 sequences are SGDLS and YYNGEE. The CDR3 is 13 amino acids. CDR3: CASSTRADTEAFF. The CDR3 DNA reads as TGTGCCAGCAGCACCAGGGCAGACACTGAAGCTTTCTTT.

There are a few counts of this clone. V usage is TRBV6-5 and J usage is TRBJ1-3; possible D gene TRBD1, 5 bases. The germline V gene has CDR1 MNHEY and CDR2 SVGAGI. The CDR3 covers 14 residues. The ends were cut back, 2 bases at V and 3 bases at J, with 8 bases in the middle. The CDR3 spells CASSYDQGGNTIYF. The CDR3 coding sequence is TGTGCCAGCAGTTACGACCAGGGTGGAAACACCATATATTTT.

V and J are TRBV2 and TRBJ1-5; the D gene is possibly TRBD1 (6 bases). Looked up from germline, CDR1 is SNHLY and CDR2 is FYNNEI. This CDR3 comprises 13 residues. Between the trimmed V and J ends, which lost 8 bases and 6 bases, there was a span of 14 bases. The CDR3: CASGGGGGQPQHF. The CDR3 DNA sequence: TGTGCCAGCGGGGGGGGCGGGGGTCAGCCCCAGCATTTT.

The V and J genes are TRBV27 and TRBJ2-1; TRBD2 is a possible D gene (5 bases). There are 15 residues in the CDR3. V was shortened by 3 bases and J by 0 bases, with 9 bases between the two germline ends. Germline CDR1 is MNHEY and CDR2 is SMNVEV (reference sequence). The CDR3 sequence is CASSLVGSSYNEQFF. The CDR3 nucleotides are TGTGCCAGCAGTTTGGTGGGGAGCTCCTACAATGAGCAGTTCTTC.

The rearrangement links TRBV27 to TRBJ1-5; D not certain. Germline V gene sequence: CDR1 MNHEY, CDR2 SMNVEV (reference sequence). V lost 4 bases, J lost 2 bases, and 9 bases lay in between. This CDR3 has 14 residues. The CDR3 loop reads CASSSRTGNQPQHF. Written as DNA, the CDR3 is TGTGCCAGCAGTTCCCGAACGGGCAATCAGCCCCAGCATTTT.

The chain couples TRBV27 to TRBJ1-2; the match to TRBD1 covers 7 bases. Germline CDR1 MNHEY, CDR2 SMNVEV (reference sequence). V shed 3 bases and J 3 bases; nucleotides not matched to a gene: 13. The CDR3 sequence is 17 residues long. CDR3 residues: CASSLKPEGAQYYGYTF. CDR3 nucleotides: TGTGCCAGCAGTTTGAAACCGGAGGGGGCGCAATACTATGGCTACACCTTC.

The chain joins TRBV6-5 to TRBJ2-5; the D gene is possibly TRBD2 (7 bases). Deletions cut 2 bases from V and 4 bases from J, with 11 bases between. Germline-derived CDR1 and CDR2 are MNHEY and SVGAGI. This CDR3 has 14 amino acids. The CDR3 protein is CASSYGGGPETQYF. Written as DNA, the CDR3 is TGTGCCAGCAGTTACGGGGGGGGCCCAGAGACCCAGTACTTC.

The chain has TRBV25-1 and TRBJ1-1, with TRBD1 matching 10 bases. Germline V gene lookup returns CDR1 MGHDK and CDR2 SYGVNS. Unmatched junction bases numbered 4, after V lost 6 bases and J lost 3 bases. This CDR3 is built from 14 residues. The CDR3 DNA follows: TGTGCCAGCAGCAGGACAGGGGGGTACACTGAAGCTTTCTTT. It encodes CASSRTGGYTEAFF.

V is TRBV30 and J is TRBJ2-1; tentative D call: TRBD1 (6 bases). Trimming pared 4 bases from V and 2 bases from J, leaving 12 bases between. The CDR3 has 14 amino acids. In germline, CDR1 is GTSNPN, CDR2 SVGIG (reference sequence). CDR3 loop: CAWKGQGPYNEQFF. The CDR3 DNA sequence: TGTGCCTGGAAAGGGCAGGGGCCCTACAATGAGCAGTTCTTC.

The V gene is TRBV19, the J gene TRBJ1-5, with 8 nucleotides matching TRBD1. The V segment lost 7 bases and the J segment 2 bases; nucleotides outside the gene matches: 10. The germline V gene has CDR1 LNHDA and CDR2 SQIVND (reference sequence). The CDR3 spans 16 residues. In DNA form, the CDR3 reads TGTGCCAGTATCTCCCGACAGGGGCCACGCAATCAGCCCCAGCATTTT. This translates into CASISRQGPRNQPQHF.

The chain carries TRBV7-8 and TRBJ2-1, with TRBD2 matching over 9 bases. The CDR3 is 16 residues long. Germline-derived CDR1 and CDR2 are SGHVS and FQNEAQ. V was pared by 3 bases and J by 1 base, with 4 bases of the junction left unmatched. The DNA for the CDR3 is TGTGCCAGCAGCTTTAGCGGGGGTTCTTCCTACAATGAGCAGTTCTTC. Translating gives CASSFSGGSSYNEQFF.

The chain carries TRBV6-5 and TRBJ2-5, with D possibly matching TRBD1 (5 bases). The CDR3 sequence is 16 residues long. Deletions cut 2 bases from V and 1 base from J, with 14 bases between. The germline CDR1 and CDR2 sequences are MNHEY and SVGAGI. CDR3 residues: CASSYLPGHLQETQYF. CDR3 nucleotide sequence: TGTGCCAGCAGTTACCTACCCGGACACCTCCAAGAGACCCAGTACTTC.

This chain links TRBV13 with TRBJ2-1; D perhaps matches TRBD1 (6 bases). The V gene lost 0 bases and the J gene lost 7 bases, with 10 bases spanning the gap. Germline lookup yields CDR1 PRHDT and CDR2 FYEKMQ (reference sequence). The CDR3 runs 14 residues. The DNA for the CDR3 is TGTGCCAGCAGCTTAGGCCCCAGGGGAAATGAGCAGTTCTTC. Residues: CASSLGPRGNEQFF.